Described below is a single T cell receptor (beta chain) sequence and its context. The antigen remains unidentified. CDR1 SGHNT and CDR2 YYREEE come from the germline V gene (reference sequence). This CDR3 spans 16 amino acids. Trimming removed 4 bases from V and 5 bases from J, with 19 bases in between. The data were obtained in a study of blood T cells in healthy people across ages. Study-level results: Measured against age, TCR beta diversity per million T cells decreased in a roughly linear manner. Donor CMV status was unknown, possibly confounding expanded clonotype changes.

Together with a sample-barcoded 5' primer, a J-beta primer mix was included in a second PCR lasting about 7 to 11 cycles. MiXCR, run by TCRdb on the 5' RACE reads, gives a single entry per CDR3 protein. The sample lists 760,000 or so distinct CDR3 sequences; around 25% were seen once. The sample was also reused in another study, on T cells of mothers and their children. That work states: Samples came from three healthy Caucasian mothers and their six children.

The chain uses TRBV5-4 and TRBJ2-1; D unclear. Sample: blood. The origin of this receptor is a boy aged 5 to 17 in good health. The CDR3 DNA is TGTGCCAGCAGCCTGAGACGGAGACCGATCCACAATGAGCAGTTCTTC. It specifies CASSLRRRPIHNEQFF.